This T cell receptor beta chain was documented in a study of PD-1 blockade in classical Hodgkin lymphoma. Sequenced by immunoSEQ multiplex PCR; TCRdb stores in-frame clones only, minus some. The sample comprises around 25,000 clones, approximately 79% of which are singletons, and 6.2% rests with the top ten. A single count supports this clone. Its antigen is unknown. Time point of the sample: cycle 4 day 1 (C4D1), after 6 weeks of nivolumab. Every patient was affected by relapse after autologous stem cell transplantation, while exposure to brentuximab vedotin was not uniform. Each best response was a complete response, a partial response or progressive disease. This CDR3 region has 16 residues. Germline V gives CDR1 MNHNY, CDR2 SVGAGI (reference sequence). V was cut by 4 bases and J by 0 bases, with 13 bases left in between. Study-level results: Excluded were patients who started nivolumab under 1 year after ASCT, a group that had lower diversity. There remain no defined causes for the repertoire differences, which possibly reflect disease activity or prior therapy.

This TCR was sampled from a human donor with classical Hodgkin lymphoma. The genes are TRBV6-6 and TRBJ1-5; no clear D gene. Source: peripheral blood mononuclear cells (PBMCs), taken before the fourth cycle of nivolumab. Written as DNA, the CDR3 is TGTGCCAGCAGTTCCCGGGAACACGTTAGCAATCAGCCCCAGCATTTT. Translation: CASSSREHVSNQPQHF.